One T cell receptor beta chain is described in this entry. Antigen unknown. Analysis merged second doses at about 4 or about 12 weeks. This sample is part of a study of T cell responses to AZD1222 COVID-19 vaccine. The study's findings and limits: Reports say nearly half of spike-specific TCRs go after unmutated variant regions.

Some clones are missing from TCRdb's copy, which holds only in-frame ones; the method was immunoSEQ multiplex PCR. This sample yields approximately 100,000 clones, of which 80% to 90% are seen a single time; less than 4.5% belongs to the top ten. V shed 8 bases and J 2 bases; nucleotides not matched to a gene: 10. This CDR3 comprises 16 residues. The V gene's germline CDR1 is WSHSY and CDR2 SAAADI. V usage is TRBV10-2 and J usage is TRBJ1-3, with TRBD1 matching 9 bases. The clonotype comes from an adult who received the AZD1222 COVID-19 vaccine. Specimen: peripheral blood, collected 28 days after the second AZD1222 dose. The CDR3 DNA follows: TGCGCCAGCTCAAAACAACAGGGGGCGACTGGAAACACCATATATTTT. Its protein product is CASSKQQGATGNTIYF.